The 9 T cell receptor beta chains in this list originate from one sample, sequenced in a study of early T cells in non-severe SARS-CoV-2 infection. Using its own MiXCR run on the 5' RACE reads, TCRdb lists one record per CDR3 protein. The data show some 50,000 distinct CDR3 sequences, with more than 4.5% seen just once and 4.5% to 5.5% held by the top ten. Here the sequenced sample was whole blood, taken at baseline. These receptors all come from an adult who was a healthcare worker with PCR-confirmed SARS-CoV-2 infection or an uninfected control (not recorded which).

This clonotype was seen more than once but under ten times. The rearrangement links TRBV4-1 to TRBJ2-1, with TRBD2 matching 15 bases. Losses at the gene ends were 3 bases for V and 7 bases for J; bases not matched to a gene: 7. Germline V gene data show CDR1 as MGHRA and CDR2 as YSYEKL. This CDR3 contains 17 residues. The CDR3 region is CASSQGLAGGGGNEQFF. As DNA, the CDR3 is TGCGCCAGCAGCCAGGGACTAGCGGGAGGTGGTGGTAATGAGCAGTTCTTC.

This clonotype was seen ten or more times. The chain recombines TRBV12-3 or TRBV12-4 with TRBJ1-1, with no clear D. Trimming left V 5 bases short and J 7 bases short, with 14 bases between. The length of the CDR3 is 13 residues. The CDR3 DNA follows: TGTGCCAGCAGTCGGTCCGGACGGTATGAAGCTTTCTTT. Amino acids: CASSRSGRYEAFF.

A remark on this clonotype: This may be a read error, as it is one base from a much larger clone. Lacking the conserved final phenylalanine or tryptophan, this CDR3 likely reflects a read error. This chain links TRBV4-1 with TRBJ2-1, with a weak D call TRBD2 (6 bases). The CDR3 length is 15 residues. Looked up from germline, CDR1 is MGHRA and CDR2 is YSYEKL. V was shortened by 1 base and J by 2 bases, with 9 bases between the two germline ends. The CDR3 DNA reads TGCGCCAGCAGCCAAGCGGGAGTCCCCTACAATGAGCAGTTCTCC. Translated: CASSQAGVPYNEQFS.

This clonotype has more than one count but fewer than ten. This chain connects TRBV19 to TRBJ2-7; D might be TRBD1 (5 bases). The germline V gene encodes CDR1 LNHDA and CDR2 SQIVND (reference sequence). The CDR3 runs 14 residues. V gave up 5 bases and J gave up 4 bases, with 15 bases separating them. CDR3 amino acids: CASSPPDKIYEQYF. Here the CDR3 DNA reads TGTGCCAGTAGTCCCCCGGACAAGATATACGAGCAGTACTTC.

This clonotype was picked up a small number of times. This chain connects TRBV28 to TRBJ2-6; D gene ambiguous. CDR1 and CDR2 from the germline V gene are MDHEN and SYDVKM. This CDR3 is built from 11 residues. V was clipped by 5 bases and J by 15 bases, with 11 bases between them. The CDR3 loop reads CASSPNRALTF. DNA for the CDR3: TGTGCCAGCAGTCCAAACCGGGCCCTGACTTTC.

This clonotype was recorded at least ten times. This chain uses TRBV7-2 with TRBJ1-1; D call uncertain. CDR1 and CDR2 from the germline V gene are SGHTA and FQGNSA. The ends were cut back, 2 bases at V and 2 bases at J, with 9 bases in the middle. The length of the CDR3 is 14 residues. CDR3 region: CASSLLAGNTEAFF. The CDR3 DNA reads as TGTGCCAGCAGCTTACTGGCAGGAAACACTGAAGCTTTCTTT.

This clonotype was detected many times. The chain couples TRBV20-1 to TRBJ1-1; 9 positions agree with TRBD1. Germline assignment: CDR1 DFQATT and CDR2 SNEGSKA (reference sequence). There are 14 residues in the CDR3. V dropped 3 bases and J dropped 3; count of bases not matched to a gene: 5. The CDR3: CSASRGTGHTEAFF. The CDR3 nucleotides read TGCAGTGCTAGTCGCGGGACAGGGCACACTGAAGCTTTCTTT.

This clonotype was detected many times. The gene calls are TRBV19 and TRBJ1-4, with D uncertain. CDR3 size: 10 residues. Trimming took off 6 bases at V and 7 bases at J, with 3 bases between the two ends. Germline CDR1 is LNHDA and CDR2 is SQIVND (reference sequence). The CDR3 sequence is CASRREKLFF. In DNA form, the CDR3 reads TGTGCCAGTAGACGTGAAAAACTGTTTTTT.

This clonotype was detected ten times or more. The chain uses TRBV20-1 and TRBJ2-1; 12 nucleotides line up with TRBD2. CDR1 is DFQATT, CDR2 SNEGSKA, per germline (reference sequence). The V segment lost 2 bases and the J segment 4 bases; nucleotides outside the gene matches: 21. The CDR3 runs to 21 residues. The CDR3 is CSARSQWEASGRALGYNEQFF. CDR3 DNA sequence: TGCAGTGCTAGATCCCAGTGGGAGGCTAGCGGGAGGGCCTTGGGGTACAATGAGCAGTTCTTC.